This entry lists 3 T cell receptor beta chains sequenced from one sample in a study of T-cell memory formation after mild COVID-19. TCRdb re-analysed the 5' RACE reads in MiXCR, keeping a single row per CDR3 protein. The sample has fewer than 400,000 distinct CDR3 sequences; roughly 15% are singletons. Sequencing input: PBMCs or a T cell subset sorted from them (not recorded which). These TCRs come from a man younger than 35 who had mild COVID-19 (a few samples of this study predate the infection). Cell type and time point are not known.

The chain carries TRBV6-5 and TRBJ2-1; D is uncertain. Looked up from germline, CDR1 is MNHEY and CDR2 is SVGAGI. Trimming took 4 bases from V and 2 from J, leaving 12 bases between them. CDR3 length equals 15 residues. The CDR3 reads CASSSPDVAYNEQFF. For the CDR3, the DNA is TGTGCCAGCAGTTCCCCCGACGTCGCCTACAATGAGCAGTTCTTC.

This clonotype appeared a few times. The chain joins TRBV15 to TRBJ2-3, with TRBD1 as a possible D gene (6 bases). The CDR3 extends over 17 amino acids. V was trimmed by 0 bases and J by 2 bases, leaving 15 bases between them. Per the germline V gene, CDR1 is LNHNV and CDR2 is YYDKDF (reference sequence). The DNA for the CDR3 is TGTGCCACCAGCAGAGATCTGCAGGGGCCTTCCACAGATACGCAGTATTTT. This encodes CATSRDLQGPSTDTQYF.

V and J are TRBV9 and TRBJ2-7; 9 positions match TRBD1. The germline gives CDR1 SGDLS, CDR2 YYNGEE. This CDR3 spans 17 amino acids. V was pared by 3 bases and J by 5 bases, with 15 bases of the junction left unmatched. CDR3 in amino acids: CASSESPSLTGGNEQYF. The CDR3 DNA is TGTGCCAGCAGCGAATCCCCTAGTCTGACAGGGGGAAACGAGCAGTACTTC.